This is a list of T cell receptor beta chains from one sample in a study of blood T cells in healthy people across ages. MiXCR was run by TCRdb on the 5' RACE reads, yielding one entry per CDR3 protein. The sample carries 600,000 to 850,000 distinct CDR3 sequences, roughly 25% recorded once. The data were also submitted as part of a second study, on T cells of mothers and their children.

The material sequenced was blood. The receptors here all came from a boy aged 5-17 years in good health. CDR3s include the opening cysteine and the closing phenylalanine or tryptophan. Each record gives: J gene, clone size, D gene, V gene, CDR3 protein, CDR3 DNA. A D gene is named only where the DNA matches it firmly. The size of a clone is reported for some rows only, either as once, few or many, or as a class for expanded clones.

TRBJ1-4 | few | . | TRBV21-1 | CASSKVGEGKIEKLFF | TGTGCCAGCAGCAAAGTCGGGGAAGGAAAAATCGAAAAACTGTTTTTT
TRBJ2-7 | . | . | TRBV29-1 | CSVALLYGYEQYF | TGCAGCGTTGCCCTTCTATATGGCTACGAGCAGTACTTC
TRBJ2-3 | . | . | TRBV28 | CASSFQAGQTDTQYF | TGTGCCAGCAGTTTTCAGGCAGGGCAAACAGATACGCAGTATTTT
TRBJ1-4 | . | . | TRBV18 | CASSSGDSTTNEKLFF | TGTGCCAGCTCCTCCGGCGACAGCACAACTAATGAAAAACTGTTTTTT
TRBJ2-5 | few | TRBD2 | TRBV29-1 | CSVGSGLAVETQYF | TGCAGCGTTGGGAGTGGGCTAGCGGTAGAGACCCAGTACTTC
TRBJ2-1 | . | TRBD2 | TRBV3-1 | CASSPGTSGSIHEQFF | TGTGCCAGCAGCCCAGGGACTAGCGGGAGTATCCATGAGCAGTTCTTC
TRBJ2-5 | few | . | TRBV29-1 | CSVGSYQETQYF | TGCAGCGTCGGTTCGTACCAAGAGACCCAGTACTTC
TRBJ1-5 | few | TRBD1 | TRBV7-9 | CASSSGTDNQPQHF | TGTGCCAGCAGTTCCGGGACAGACAATCAGCCCCAGCATTTT
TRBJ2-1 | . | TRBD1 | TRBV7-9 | CASSLRGQGLDEQFF | TGTGCCAGCAGCTTAAGAGGACAGGGGTTAGATGAGCAGTTCTTC
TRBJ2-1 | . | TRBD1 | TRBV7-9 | CASSGTGEDEQFF | TGTGCCAGCAGCGGGACAGGGGAAGATGAGCAGTTTTTC
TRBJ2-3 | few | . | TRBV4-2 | CASSQERMGNTDTQYF | TGTGCCAGCAGCCAAGAAAGGATGGGAAACACAGATACGCAGTATTTT
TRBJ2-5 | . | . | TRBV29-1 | CSAQGGGTQYF | TGCAGCGCTCAGGGTGGAGGAACCCAGTACTTC
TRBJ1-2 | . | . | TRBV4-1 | CASSPAGHEGYTF | TGCGCCAGCAGCCCTGCCGGGCACGAGGGCTACACCTTC
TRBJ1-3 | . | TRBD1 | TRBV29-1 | CSVRGRLGGNTIYF | TGCAGCGTGAGGGGGCGACTAGGGGGAAACACCATATATTTT
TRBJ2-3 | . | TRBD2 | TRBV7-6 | CASSDSGDPDTQYF | TGTGCCAGCAGCGATAGCGGGGACCCAGATACGCAGTATTTT
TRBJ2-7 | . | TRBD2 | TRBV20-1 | CSALLAGGPYEQYF | TGCAGTGCTTTACTAGCGGGAGGACCCTACGAGCAGTACTTC
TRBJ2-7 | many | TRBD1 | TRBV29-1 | CSVRTGSSYEQYF | TGCAGCGTCCGGACAGGAAGCTCCTACGAGCAGTATTTC
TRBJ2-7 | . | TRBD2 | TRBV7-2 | CASTPWGLAGASSYEQYF | TGTGCCAGCACCCCTTGGGGGCTAGCGGGGGCCAGCTCCTACGAGCAGTACTTC
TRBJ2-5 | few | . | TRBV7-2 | CASSLVGGSEKQETQYF | TGTGCCAGCAGCTTAGTAGGTGGGTCCGAAAAACAAGAGACCCAGTACTTC
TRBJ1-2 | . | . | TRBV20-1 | CSAPRGGVIGYTF | TGCAGTGCTCCACGTGGAGGGGTGATTGGCTACACCTTC
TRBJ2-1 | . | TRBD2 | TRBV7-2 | CASSLEPRLAGDNEQFF | TGTGCCAGCAGCTTAGAACCGAGACTAGCGGGGGACAATGAGCAGTTCTTC
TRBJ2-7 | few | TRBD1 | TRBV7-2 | CASSQVRSRQGYSYEQYF | TGTGCCAGCAGCCAAGTGCGTTCTAGACAGGGTTACTCCTACGAGCAGTACTTC
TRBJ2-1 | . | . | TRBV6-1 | CASSESEPHEQFF | TGTGCCAGCAGTGAAAGTGAACCCCATGAGCAGTTCTTC
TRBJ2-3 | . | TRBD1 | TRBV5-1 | CATAQSWGQGTDTQYF | TGCGCCACAGCCCAAAGCTGGGGACAGGGCACAGATACGCAGTATTTT
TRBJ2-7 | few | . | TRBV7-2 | CASSATISEQYF | TGTGCCAGCAGCGCAACCATTTCCGAGCAGTACTTC
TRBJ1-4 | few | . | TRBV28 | CASSPLLVDSRGRTNEKLFF | TGTGCCAGCAGTCCCCTCCTCGTGGACTCCCGAGGGAGGACTAATGAAAAACTGTTTTTT
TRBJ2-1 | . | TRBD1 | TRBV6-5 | CASSRTGQNNEQFF | TGTGCCAGCAGTCGGACAGGGCAGAACAATGAGCAGTTCTTC